One and the same sample provided the 20 T cell receptor beta chains below, sequenced in a study of T cell repertoires in cytomegalovirus infection. TCRdb re-called the reads through MiXCR, storing one row per CDR3 protein. The data contain 150,000 to 200,000 distinct CDR3 sequences, more than 9% of them seen just once; the ten biggest clones take up approximately 4.6%. Sequencing input: PBMCs. The receptors were sampled from a human donor in good health (CMV status not recorded). Some clones in this sample may be carry-over from other donors' samples.

This clonotype has a count of ten or more. The V and J genes are TRBV12-3 or TRBV12-4 and TRBJ2-7; TRBD2 aligns across 8 bases. CDR3 length: 16 residues. Germline trimming cut 5 bases from V and 6 bases from J; bases unmatched to any gene: 15. The CDR3 coding sequence is TGTGCCAGCAGTATCACTCCGGGACTAGGAATGGGCGAGCAGTACTTC. It is translated as CASSITPGLGMGEQYF.

The table lists this clonotype with many counts. The CDR3 nucleotides read TGTGCCAGCAGCCGGACTAGCGGGAACACCGGGGAGCTGTTTTTT. This translates into CASSRTSGNTGELFF. The J gene is TRBJ2-2, the V gene TRBV7-3; 10 positions match TRBD2. The V segment lost 5 bases and the J segment 1 base; nucleotides outside the gene matches: 1. The length of the CDR3 is 15 residues. From germline, CDR1 is SGHTA and CDR2 FQGTGA.

In this sample, this clonotype turned up a few times. The gene calls are TRBV6-2 or TRBV6-3 and TRBJ2-7, with 9 bases aligning to TRBD2. CDR3 length: 13 residues. V dropped 7 bases and J dropped 6; count of bases not matched to a gene: 7. Looked up from germline, CDR1 is MNHEY and CDR2 is SVGEGT. CDR3 amino acids: CASTPGTSIEQYF. In DNA form, the CDR3 reads TGTGCCAGCACGCCCGGGACTAGCATCGAGCAGTACTTC.

This clonotype was counted at least ten times. The rearrangement uses TRBV7-8 and TRBJ1-5, with 7 bases that match TRBD1. V dropped 3 bases and J dropped 1; count of bases not matched to a gene: 12. This CDR3 has 18 residues. Per germline, CDR1 SGHVS and CDR2 FQNEAQ. The DNA of the CDR3 is TGTGCCAGCAGCTTTGAAAGGGGGCGCGGATTGAGCAATCAGCCCCAGCATTTT. The encoded protein is CASSFERGRGLSNQPQHF.

This clonotype was picked up one time. This could be a read error, since a much larger clone is one nucleotide away. The chain recombines TRBV15 with TRBJ1-1, with D hard to call. The CDR3 totals 14 residues. Germline CDR1 is LNHNV and CDR2 is YYDKDF (reference sequence). The CDR3 here is CAISRDGMNTEAFF. The DNA of the CDR3 is TGTGCCATCAGCAGAGATGGAATGAACACTGAAGCTTTCTTT. The entire variable domain, with the rest obtained from reference TRBV15 and TRBJ1-1, is as follows: DAMVIQNPRYQVTQFGKPVTLSCSQTLNHNVMYWYQQKSSQAPKLLFHYYDKDFNNEADTPDNFQSRRPNTSFCFLDIRSPGLGDTAMYLCAISRDGMNTEAFFGQGTRLTVV.

This clonotype was observed a few times. The chain couples TRBV25-1 to TRBJ1-6, with D hard to call. Trimming stripped 3 bases from V and 10 bases from J, with 13 bases between. This CDR3 comprises 14 residues. Germline CDR1 and CDR2: MGHDK and SYGVNS. CDR3 sequence (DNA): TGTGCCAGCAGTGATGGAGGGTCCGGGTCACCCCTCCACTTT. Translation gives CASSDGGSGSPLHF.

This clonotype was counted only a few times. This rearrangement joins TRBV19 to TRBJ2-1; 14 bases agree with TRBD2. The J segment lost 0 bases and the V segment lost 10 bases, leaving 8 bases of the junction unmatched. CDR3 length: 17 residues. From germline, CDR1 is LNHDA and CDR2 SQIVND (reference sequence). CDR3 loop: CATRTSGGISSYNEQFF. The CDR3 DNA reads as TGTGCCACGAGGACTAGCGGGGGGATAAGCTCCTACAATGAGCAGTTCTTC.

This clonotype was counted at least ten times. The V and J genes are TRBV12-3 or TRBV12-4 and TRBJ1-1; TRBD1 agrees at 10 bases. J was trimmed by 5 bases and V by 0 bases; bases with no gene match: 9. CDR3 length: 17 amino acids. CDR3 sequence: CASSLALRTGGFTEAFF. CDR3 sequence (DNA): TGTGCCAGCAGTTTAGCTCTCAGGACAGGGGGGTTTACTGAAGCTTTCTTT.

This chain joins TRBV7-2 and TRBJ1-2, with D perhaps matching TRBD1 (5 bases). Germline V CDR1 and CDR2: SGHTA, FQGNSA. Trimming cost V 5 bases and J 8 bases, with 18 bases left between them. The CDR3 totals 14 residues. The CDR3, as DNA: TGTGCCAGCAGCCCCCCTGGGACTGCCCTGGGCTACACCTTC. It codes for CASSPPGTALGYTF. Filled out from reference TRBV7-2 and TRBJ1-2, the complete variable domain reads GAGVSQSPSNKVTEKGKDVELRCDPISGHTALYWYRQSLGQGLEFLIYFQGNSAPDKSGLPSDRFSAERTGGSVSTLTIQRTQQEDSAVYLCASSPPGTALGYTFGSGTRLTVV.

This clonotype was seen at least ten times. The chain carries TRBV11-3 and TRBJ2-5; no reliable D call. The CDR3 covers 11 residues. The ends were cut back, 7 bases at V and 1 base at J, with 4 bases in the middle. Germline values: CDR1 SGHNT, CDR2 YENEEA. The CDR3 region is CASTIQETQYF. In nucleotides, the CDR3 is TGTGCCAGCACCATCCAAGAGACCCAGTACTTC.

The V gene is TRBV6-2 or TRBV6-3, the J gene TRBJ2-7, with TRBD2 matching 10 bases. The CDR3 extends over 15 amino acids. The V and J ends lost 5 bases and 2 bases, in that order; junction bases with no gene match: 6. The germline V gene has CDR1 MNHEY and CDR2 SVGEGT. The CDR3 loop reads CASSPRTSGPYEQYF. CDR3 bases: TGTGCCAGCAGTCCCCGGACTAGCGGACCCTACGAGCAGTACTTC.

There are a few counts of this clonotype. This rearrangement joins TRBV19 to TRBJ1-1, with D unresolved. The CDR3 is made up of 13 amino acids. CDR1 and CDR2 (germline): LNHDA, SQIVND (reference sequence). V was clipped by 2 bases and J by 4 bases, with 8 bases between them. CDR3 DNA sequence: TGTGCCAGTAGTATATTCACCGGCACTGAAGCTTTCTTT. This gives the protein CASSIFTGTEAFF.

This clonotype was observed once. The V gene is TRBV2, the J gene TRBJ2-3; D is possibly TRBD1 (6 bases). Trimming shortened V by 3 bases and J by 9 bases, and 16 bases separated the two germline ends. Germline V gene data show CDR1 as SNHLY and CDR2 as FYNNEI. The CDR3 totals 14 residues. The CDR3 coding sequence is TGTGCCAGCAGTGAGGCGAGGACAGCCCCCACGCAGTATTTT. It is translated as CASSEARTAPTQYF.

This clonotype has a handful of counts. CDR3 nucleotides: TGCAGTGCTAGGGACAGGGAGGCCTGGACGGGAGCTTTCTTT. Protein: CSARDREAWTGAFF. The chain has TRBV20-1 and TRBJ1-1; 8 bases agree with TRBD1. V shed 3 bases, J shed 10 bases, and the junction held 13 bases outside the gene matches. The CDR3 has 14 amino acids. The germline gives CDR1 DFQATT, CDR2 SNEGSKA (reference sequence).

This clonotype was seen repeatedly, ten times or more. The chain joins TRBV7-9 to TRBJ2-3, with TRBD2 identical over 15 bases. CDR1 and CDR2 from the germline V gene are SEHNR and FQNEAQ (reference sequence). V trimming: 10 bases; J trimming: 6 bases; junction bases outside the gene matches: 5. CDR3 length equals 14 residues. CDR3 amino acids: CANGLAGGPDTQYF. The CDR3 bases are TGTGCCAACGGACTAGCGGGAGGGCCGGATACGCAGTATTTT.

This clonotype was seen repeatedly, ten times or more. V gene TRBV7-8 combines with J gene TRBJ2-6; D is unresolved. Trimming took off 5 bases at V and 2 bases at J, with 4 bases between the two ends. Germline-derived CDR1 and CDR2 are SGHVS and FQNEAQ. This CDR3 is 13 amino acids long. CDR3 region: CASSRTGANVLTF. The CDR3 coding sequence is TGTGCCAGCAGCCGTACTGGGGCCAACGTCCTGACTTTC. Together with reference TRBV7-8 and TRBJ2-6, the CDR3 gives the full variable domain: GAGVSQSPRYKVAKRGQDVALRCDPISGHVSLFWYQQALGQGPEFLTYFQNEAQLDKSGLPSDRFFAERPEGSVSTLKIQRTQQEDSAVYLCASSRTGANVLTFGAGSRLTVL.

There are many counts of this clonotype. V is TRBV24-1 and J is TRBJ2-3, with TRBD1 identical over 7 bases. With V trimmed by 5 bases and J by 2 bases, 6 bases remained unmatched. CDR1 KGHDR and CDR2 SFDVKD come from the germline V gene. CDR3 length equals 15 residues. The CDR3 bases are TGTGCCACCAGTGGTCCACAGGGGACCACAGATACGCAGTATTTT. Translation gives CATSGPQGTTDTQYF.

The chain joins TRBV13 to TRBJ2-4; D may be TRBD2 (6 bases). CDR3 length: 14 amino acids. From germline, CDR1 is PRHDT and CDR2 FYEKMQ (reference sequence). Trimming stripped 5 bases from V and 6 bases from J, with 14 bases between. The CDR3 protein is CASSPGTLGNIQYF. In nucleotides, the CDR3 is TGTGCCAGCAGCCCCGGGACTTTAGGAAACATTCAGTACTTC.

The table lists this clonotype with many counts. The chain is built from TRBV7-2 and TRBJ2-6, with D uncertain. V was trimmed by 2 bases and J by 0 bases, leaving 11 bases between them. This CDR3 comprises 17 residues. From germline, CDR1 is SGHTA and CDR2 FQGNSA. DNA of the CDR3: TGTGCCAGCAGCTTACGTCACATCGACTCTGGGGCCAACGTCCTGACTTTC. As protein: CASSLRHIDSGANVLTF. The full variable domain, rest sourced from reference TRBV7-2 and TRBJ2-6, is GAGVSQSPSNKVTEKGKDVELRCDPISGHTALYWYRQSLGQGLEFLIYFQGNSAPDKSGLPSDRFSAERTGGSVSTLTIQRTQQEDSAVYLCASSLRHIDSGANVLTFGAGSRLTVL.

The genes are TRBV9 and TRBJ2-3, with a possible D match to TRBD1 (6 bases). With 0 bases removed from V and 6 bases from J, the gap between germline ends came to 14 bases. The CDR3 has 15 residues. CDR1 and CDR2 (germline): SGDLS, YYNGEE. CDR3 loop: CASSVGGRGMDTQYF. The CDR3 nucleotides read TGTGCCAGCAGCGTAGGAGGTAGGGGGATGGATACGCAGTATTTT.